This T cell receptor beta chain was retrieved from a study of blood T cell repertoires in COVID-19. TCRdb's copy holds only in-frame clones and misses some; the assay was immunoSEQ multiplex PCR. The sample records a few hundred thousand clones, around four fifths being singletons. The CDR3 covers 16 residues. V lost 0 bases to trimming and J lost 0 bases, with 12 bases between them. Looked up from germline, CDR1 is SGHRS and CDR2 is YFSETQ. The sequence was obtained from a woman in her seventies with COVID-19, enrolled during active disease. Sequencing input: peripheral blood. This rearrangement joins TRBV5-1 to TRBJ1-1; D gene unclear. The CDR3 DNA sequence: TGCGCCAGCAGCTTGGGCAGTAATATCGTGAACACTGAAGCTTTCTTT. Translation gives CASSLGSNIVNTEAFF.